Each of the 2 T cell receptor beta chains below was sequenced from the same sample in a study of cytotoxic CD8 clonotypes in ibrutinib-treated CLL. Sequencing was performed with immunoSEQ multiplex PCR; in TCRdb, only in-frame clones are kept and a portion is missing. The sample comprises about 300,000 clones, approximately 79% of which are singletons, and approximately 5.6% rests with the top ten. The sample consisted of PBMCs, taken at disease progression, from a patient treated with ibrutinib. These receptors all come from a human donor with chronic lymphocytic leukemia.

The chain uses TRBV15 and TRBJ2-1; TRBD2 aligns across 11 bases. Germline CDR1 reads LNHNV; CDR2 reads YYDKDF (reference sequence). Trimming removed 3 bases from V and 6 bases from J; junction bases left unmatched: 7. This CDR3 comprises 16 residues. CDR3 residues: CATSRDSGRAGNEQFF. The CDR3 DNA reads TGTGCCACCAGCAGGGATAGCGGGAGGGCTGGCAATGAGCAGTTCTTC.

The CDR3 region has the DNA TGCGCCAGCAGCCCTATGCCCGACAGGGCTCAGCCCCAGCATTTT. Its protein product is CASSPMPDRAQPQHF. This chain joins TRBV4-1 and TRBJ1-5; the match to TRBD1 covers 7 bases. Trimming cost V 4 bases and J 6 bases; bases outside gene matches: 9. Germline values: CDR1 MGHRA, CDR2 YSYEKL. The CDR3 is made up of 15 amino acids.